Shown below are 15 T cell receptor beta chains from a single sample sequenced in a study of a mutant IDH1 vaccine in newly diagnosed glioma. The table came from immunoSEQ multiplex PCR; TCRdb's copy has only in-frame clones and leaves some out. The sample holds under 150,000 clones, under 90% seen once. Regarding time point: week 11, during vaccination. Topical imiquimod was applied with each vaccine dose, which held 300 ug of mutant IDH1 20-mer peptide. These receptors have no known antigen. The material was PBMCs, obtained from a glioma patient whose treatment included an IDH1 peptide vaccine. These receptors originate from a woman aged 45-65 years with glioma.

The CDR3 coding sequence is TGTGCCAGCAGTCGGGGAGCCGGTCAGCCCCAGCATTTT. It translates to CASSRGAGQPQHF. This chain connects TRBV28 to TRBJ1-5; D is uncertain. The CDR3 runs 13 residues. V lost 5 bases, J lost 6 bases, and 11 bases lay in between. The germline V gene has CDR1 MDHEN and CDR2 SYDVKM.

CDR3 DNA: TGCGCCAGCAGCCCTAAGGGGGGCCTCAATTCACCCCTCCACTTT. It translates to CASSPKGGLNSPLHF. This chain joins TRBV5-1 and TRBJ1-6, with a tentative D call TRBD1 (6 bases). The CDR3 consists of 15 residues. CDR1 is SGHRS and CDR2 is YFSETQ in the germline V gene. Deletions cut 4 bases from V and 7 bases from J, with 15 bases between.

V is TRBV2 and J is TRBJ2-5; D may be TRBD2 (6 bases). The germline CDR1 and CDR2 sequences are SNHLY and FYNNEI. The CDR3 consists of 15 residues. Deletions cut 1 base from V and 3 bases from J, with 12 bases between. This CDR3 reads CASSEGGLAKETQYF. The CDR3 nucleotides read TGTGCCAGCAGTGAAGGCGGTCTAGCGAAAGAGACCCAGTACTTC.

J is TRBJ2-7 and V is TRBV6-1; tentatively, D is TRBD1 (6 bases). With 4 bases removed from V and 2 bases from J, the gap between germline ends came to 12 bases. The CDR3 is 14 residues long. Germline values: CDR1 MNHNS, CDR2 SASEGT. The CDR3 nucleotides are TGTGCCAGCAGTGTCCGCCGGACAGCCTACGAGCAGTACTTC. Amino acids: CASSVRRTAYEQYF.

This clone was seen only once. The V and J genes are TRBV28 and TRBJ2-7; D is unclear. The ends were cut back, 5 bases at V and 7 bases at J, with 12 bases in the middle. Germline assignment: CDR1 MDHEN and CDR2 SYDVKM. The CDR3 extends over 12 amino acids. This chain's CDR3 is CASSLSAWEQYF. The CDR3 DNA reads TGTGCCAGCAGTCTCAGTGCCTGGGAGCAGTACTTC.

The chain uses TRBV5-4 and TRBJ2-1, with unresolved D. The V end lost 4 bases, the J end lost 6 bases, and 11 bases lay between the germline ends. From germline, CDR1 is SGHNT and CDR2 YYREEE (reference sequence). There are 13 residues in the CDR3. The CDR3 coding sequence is TGTGCCAGCAGCGTTTTGGCCCCCAATGAGCAGTTCTTC. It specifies CASSVLAPNEQFF.

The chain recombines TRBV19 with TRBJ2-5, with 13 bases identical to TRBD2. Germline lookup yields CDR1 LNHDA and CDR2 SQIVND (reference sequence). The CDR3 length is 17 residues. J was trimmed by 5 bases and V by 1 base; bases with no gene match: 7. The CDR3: CASSIGLAGGSRETQYF. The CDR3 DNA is TGTGCCAGTAGTATAGGACTAGCGGGAGGTTCACGTGAGACCCAGTACTTC.

The CDR3 sequence is CSVGTGAQYEQYF. DNA of the CDR3: TGCAGCGTTGGAACGGGGGCGCAGTACGAGCAGTACTTC. This sequence joins TRBV29-1 and TRBJ2-7; D may match TRBD1 or TRBD2 (6 bases each). Deletions cut 4 bases from V and 4 bases from J, with 14 bases between. Per germline, CDR1 SQVTM and CDR2 ANQGSEA. The CDR3 is 13 residues long.

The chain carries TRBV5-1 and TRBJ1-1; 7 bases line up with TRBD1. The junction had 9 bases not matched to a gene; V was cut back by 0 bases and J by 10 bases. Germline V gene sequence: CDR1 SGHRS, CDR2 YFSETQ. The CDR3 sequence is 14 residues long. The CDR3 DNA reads TGCGCCAGCAGCTTGGGACAGGGTGAGAGGGGAGCTTTCTTT. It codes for CASSLGQGERGAFF.

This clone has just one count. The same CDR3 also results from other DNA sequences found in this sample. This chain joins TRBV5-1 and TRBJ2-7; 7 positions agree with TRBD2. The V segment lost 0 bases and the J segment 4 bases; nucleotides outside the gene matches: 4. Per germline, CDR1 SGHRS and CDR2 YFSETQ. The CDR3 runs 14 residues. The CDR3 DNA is TGCGCCAGCAGCTTGGGGACTAGTTCTTACGAGCAGTACTTC. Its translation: CASSLGTSSYEQYF.

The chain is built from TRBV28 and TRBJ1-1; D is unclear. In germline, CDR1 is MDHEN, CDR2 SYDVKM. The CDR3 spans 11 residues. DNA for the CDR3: TGTGGTCTCCGGTACGGAACTGAAGCTTTCTTT. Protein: CGLRYGTEAFF.

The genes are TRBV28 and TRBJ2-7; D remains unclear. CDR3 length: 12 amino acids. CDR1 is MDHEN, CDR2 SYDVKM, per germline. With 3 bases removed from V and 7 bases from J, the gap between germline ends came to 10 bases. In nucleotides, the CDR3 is TGTGCCAGCAGTTTTGGCTTGGGTGAGCAGTACTTC. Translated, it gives CASSFGLGEQYF.

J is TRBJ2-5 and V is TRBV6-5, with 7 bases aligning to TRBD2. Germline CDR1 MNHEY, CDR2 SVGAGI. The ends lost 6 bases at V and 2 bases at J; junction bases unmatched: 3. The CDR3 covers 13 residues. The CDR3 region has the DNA TGTGCCAGCAGCCAAGCGGGACAAGAGACCCAGTACTTC. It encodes CASSQAGQETQYF.

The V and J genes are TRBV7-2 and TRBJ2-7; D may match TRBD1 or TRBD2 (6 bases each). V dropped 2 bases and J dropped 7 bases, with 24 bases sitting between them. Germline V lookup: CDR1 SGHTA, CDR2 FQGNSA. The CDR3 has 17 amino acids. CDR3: CASSLRGRGALAEEQYF. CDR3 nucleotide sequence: TGTGCCAGCAGCTTACGGGGTAGGGGGGCCCTCGCGGAAGAGCAGTACTTC.

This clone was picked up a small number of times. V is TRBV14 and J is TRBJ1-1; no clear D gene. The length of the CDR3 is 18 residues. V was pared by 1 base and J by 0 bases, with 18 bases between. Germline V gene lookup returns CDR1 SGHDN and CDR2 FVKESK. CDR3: CASSQARVGHTLNTEAFF. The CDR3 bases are TGTGCCAGCAGCCAAGCGCGGGTTGGGCACACCCTGAACACTGAAGCTTTCTTT. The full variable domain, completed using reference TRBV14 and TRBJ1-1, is EAGVTQFPSHSVIEKGQTVTLRCDPISGHDNLYWYRRVMGKEIKFLLHFVKESKQDESGMPNNRFLAERTGGTYSTLKVQPAELEDSGVYFCASSQARVGHTLNTEAFFGQGTRLTVV.